The rows below give T cell receptor beta chains drawn from one sample of a study of CD8 T cells in ankylosing spondylitis. A single record per CDR3 protein comes from TCRdb applying MiXCR to the 5' RACE reads. This repertoire shows some 140,000 distinct CDR3 sequences, 7% to 10% found once; its top ten account for under 7.5%. The sample taken for sequencing was synovial fluid, either unsorted or a sorted T cell fraction (not recorded which). Receptors were obtained from a male donor with ankylosing spondylitis. Both conserved end residues are part of each CDR3. Fields, in order: CDR3 protein, CDR3 DNA, J gene, clone size, D gene, V gene. The D gene is left open where the match is weak. Clone size, where shown, is once, few, many, or a class for clones that have expanded.

CDR3aa: CASSFEGNYGYTF
CDR3nt: TGTGCCAGCAGCTTTGAGGGTAACTATGGCTACACCTTC
j_gene: TRBJ1-2
abundance: few
d_gene: .
v_gene: TRBV7-9

CDR3aa: CASSSTPYEQYF
CDR3nt: TGTGCCAGCAGTTCCACCCCCTACGAGCAGTACTTC
j_gene: TRBJ2-7
abundance: .
d_gene: .
v_gene: TRBV7-9

CDR3aa: CASSFGLAGDGEQFF
CDR3nt: TGTGCCAGCAGCTTCGGACTAGCGGGGGATGGTGAGCAGTTCTTC
j_gene: TRBJ2-1
abundance: few
d_gene: TRBD2
v_gene: TRBV7-9

CDR3aa: CASSQADRERNIQYF
CDR3nt: TGCGCCAGCAGCCAAGCGGACAGGGAGAGGAACATTCAGTACTTC
j_gene: TRBJ2-4
abundance: .
d_gene: TRBD1
v_gene: TRBV4-1

CDR3aa: CSVEGTYNTGELFF
CDR3nt: TGCAGCGTTGAGGGGACATATAACACCGGGGAGCTGTTTTTT
j_gene: TRBJ2-2
abundance: many
d_gene: .
v_gene: TRBV29-1

CDR3aa: CASSYVATNEKLFF
CDR3nt: TGTGCCAGCAGTTACGTTGCAACTAATGAAAAACTGTTTTTT
j_gene: TRBJ1-4
abundance: many
d_gene: .
v_gene: TRBV7-9

CDR3aa: CSVQAGRSYNEQFF
CDR3nt: TGCAGTGTTCAAGCGGGAAGGTCCTACAATGAGCAGTTCTTC
j_gene: TRBJ2-1
abundance: many
d_gene: TRBD2
v_gene: TRBV20-1

CDR3aa: CASSKKITDINYGYTF
CDR3nt: TGTGCCAGCAGCAAAAAAATTACGGATATAAACTATGGCTACACCTTC
j_gene: TRBJ1-2
abundance: .
d_gene: .
v_gene: TRBV21-1

CDR3aa: CASSVGRAGATGTQYF
CDR3nt: TGTGCCAGCAGCGTAGGTCGCGCGGGGGCCACTGGCACGCAGTATTTT
j_gene: TRBJ2-3
abundance: .
d_gene: .
v_gene: TRBV9

CDR3aa: CASSPRESTNEKLFF
CDR3nt: TGTGCCAGCAGCCCCCGGGAGTCAACTAATGAAAAACTGTTTTTT
j_gene: TRBJ1-4
abundance: few
d_gene: .
v_gene: TRBV9

CDR3aa: CSAREESREDTQYF
CDR3nt: TGCAGTGCTAGAGAGGAATCGAGGGAAGATACGCAGTATTTT
j_gene: TRBJ2-3
abundance: many
d_gene: .
v_gene: TRBV20-1

CDR3aa: CASSQWNTEAFF
CDR3nt: TGTGCCAGCAGCCAGTGGAACACTGAAGCTTTCTTT
j_gene: TRBJ1-1
abundance: .
d_gene: .
v_gene: TRBV28

CDR3aa: CASSQGTDEKLFF
CDR3nt: TGTGCCAGCAGCCAAGGCACAGATGAAAAACTGTTTTTT
j_gene: TRBJ1-4
abundance: many
d_gene: .
v_gene: TRBV14

CDR3aa: CASSLDPRGMGHNSPLHF
CDR3nt: TGTGCCAGCAGCTTAGATCCCAGGGGGATGGGGCATAATTCACCCCTCCACTTT
j_gene: TRBJ1-6
abundance: .
d_gene: TRBD1
v_gene: TRBV11-2

CDR3aa: CASSQVGGLDYEQYF
CDR3nt: TGTGCCAGCAGCCAAGTTGGGGGACTAGACTACGAGCAGTACTTC
j_gene: TRBJ2-7
abundance: .
d_gene: TRBD2
v_gene: TRBV4-2

CDR3aa: CASSIGIAVAQPQHF
CDR3nt: TGTGCCAGTAGTATAGGAATCGCGGTAGCTCAGCCCCAGCATTTT
j_gene: TRBJ1-5
abundance: .
d_gene: .
v_gene: TRBV19

CDR3aa: CWARDPGLAVSSSYNEQFF
CDR3nt: TGCTGGGCTAGAGATCCGGGACTAGCGGTATCGAGCTCCTACAATGAGCAGTTCTTC
j_gene: TRBJ2-1
abundance: .
d_gene: TRBD2
v_gene: TRBV20-1

CDR3aa: CASSMDRGFKKLFF
CDR3nt: TGCGCCAGCAGCATGGACAGGGGGTTTAAAAAACTGTTTTTT
j_gene: TRBJ1-4
abundance: .
d_gene: TRBD1
v_gene: TRBV5-1

CDR3aa: CASSLGGENSPLHF
CDR3nt: TGTGCCAGCAGTTTAGGAGGGGAGAACTCACCCCTCCACTTT
j_gene: TRBJ1-6
abundance: once
d_gene: .
v_gene: TRBV28

CDR3aa: CASSYRDSETQYF
CDR3nt: TGTGCCAGCAGCTACAGGGATTCCGAGACCCAGTACTTC
j_gene: TRBJ2-5
abundance: .
d_gene: .
v_gene: TRBV5-6

CDR3aa: CASSIWTENEQFF
CDR3nt: TGTGCCAGCAGCATCTGGACAGAGAATGAGCAGTTCTTC
j_gene: TRBJ2-1
abundance: few
d_gene: .
v_gene: TRBV7-2

CDR3aa: CASSTINTGELFF
CDR3nt: TGTGCCAGTAGTACCATAAACACCGGGGAGCTGTTTTTT
j_gene: TRBJ2-2
abundance: many
d_gene: .
v_gene: TRBV19

CDR3aa: CSATGLGYTF
CDR3nt: TGCAGTGCTACAGGACTTGGCTACACCTTC
j_gene: TRBJ1-2
abundance: many
d_gene: .
v_gene: TRBV20-1

CDR3aa: CASSQSEKQPQHF
CDR3nt: TGTGCCAGCTCACAATCCGAGAAGCAGCCCCAGCATTTT
j_gene: TRBJ1-5
abundance: .
d_gene: .
v_gene: TRBV18

CDR3aa: CASSRDMNTEAFF
CDR3nt: TGTGCCAGCAGCCGGGACATGAACACTGAAGCTTTCTTT
j_gene: TRBJ1-1
abundance: many
d_gene: .
v_gene: TRBV7-2

CDR3aa: CASTSLGDRGPRFKNIQYF
CDR3nt: TGTGCCAGCACCTCGCTCGGGGACAGGGGTCCGCGTTTCAAAAACATTCAGTACTTC
j_gene: TRBJ2-4
abundance: .
d_gene: .
v_gene: TRBV21-1

CDR3aa: CARSSSSVDTGELFF
CDR3nt: TGTGCCAGAAGCTCGTCCTCGGTGGACACCGGGGAGCTGTTTTTT
j_gene: TRBJ2-2
abundance: .
d_gene: .
v_gene: TRBV5-3

CDR3aa: CASSFLPGELFF
CDR3nt: TGTGCCAGCAGCTTCCTCCCCGGGGAGCTGTTTTTT
j_gene: TRBJ2-2
abundance: few
d_gene: .
v_gene: TRBV11-1

CDR3aa: CASSLGEGTAVTGELFF
CDR3nt: TGTGCCAGCAGTTTAGGGGAGGGGACCGCCGTCACCGGGGAGCTGTTTTTT
j_gene: TRBJ2-2
abundance: many
d_gene: TRBD2
v_gene: TRBV12-3/TRBV12-4

CDR3aa: CSAPNEDRVNQPQHF
CDR3nt: TGCAGTGCCCCAAACGAAGACAGAGTCAATCAGCCCCAGCATTTT
j_gene: TRBJ1-5
abundance: .
d_gene: .
v_gene: TRBV20-1

CDR3aa: CSAARSGGTEAFF
CDR3nt: TGCAGTGCTGCCAGGTCGGGGGGCACTGAAGCTTTCTTT
j_gene: TRBJ1-1
abundance: few
d_gene: .
v_gene: TRBV20-1

CDR3aa: CASSPITKRAGEQYF
CDR3nt: TGTGCCAGCTCACCGATTACAAAACGAGCGGGAGAGCAGTACTTC
j_gene: TRBJ2-7
abundance: .
d_gene: TRBD2
v_gene: TRBV18

CDR3aa: CASSLRTGQLAKNIQYF
CDR3nt: TGTGCCAGCAGCTTAAGAACAGGTCAACTAGCCAAAAACATTCAGTACTTC
j_gene: TRBJ2-4
abundance: .
d_gene: .
v_gene: TRBV7-2

CDR3aa: CASSLTRDRGTDTQYF
CDR3nt: TGTGCCAGCAGCTTAACCCGGGACAGGGGAACAGATACGCAGTATTTT
j_gene: TRBJ2-3
abundance: .
d_gene: TRBD1
v_gene: TRBV7-3

CDR3aa: CASSQNPDYGYTF
CDR3nt: TGTGCCAGCAGCCAGAATCCAGACTATGGCTACACCTTC
j_gene: TRBJ1-2
abundance: many
d_gene: .
v_gene: TRBV3-1

CDR3aa: CASSFTPRGQTPLPLHF
CDR3nt: TGCGCCAGCAGCTTCACCCCACGGGGACAAACTCCCTTACCCCTCCACTTT
j_gene: TRBJ1-6
abundance: few
d_gene: .
v_gene: TRBV5-1

CDR3aa: CASSGSRVFGYTF
CDR3nt: TGTGCCAGCAGCGGGAGCCGGGTATTTGGCTACACCTTC
j_gene: TRBJ1-2
abundance: many
d_gene: .
v_gene: TRBV7-9

CDR3aa: CASSPPGGTAFF
CDR3nt: TGTGCCAGCAGCCCCCCTGGTGGGACAGCTTTCTTT
j_gene: TRBJ1-1
abundance: many
d_gene: .
v_gene: TRBV9

CDR3aa: CASSPQGISGNTIYF
CDR3nt: TGTGCCAGCAGTCCACAGGGGATCTCTGGAAACACCATATATTTT
j_gene: TRBJ1-3
abundance: many
d_gene: TRBD1
v_gene: TRBV2

CDR3aa: CASSHPQQGYEQYF
CDR3nt: TGCGCCAGCAGCCACCCTCAGCAGGGCTACGAGCAGTACTTC
j_gene: TRBJ2-7
abundance: few
d_gene: .
v_gene: TRBV4-1

CDR3aa: CAIGEGSNQPQHF
CDR3nt: TGTGCCATCGGTGAAGGAAGCAATCAGCCCCAGCATTTT
j_gene: TRBJ1-5
abundance: few
d_gene: .
v_gene: TRBV10-3

CDR3aa: CSARGNEQYF
CDR3nt: TGCAGTGCTAGAGGGAACGAGCAGTACTTC
j_gene: TRBJ2-7
abundance: few
d_gene: .
v_gene: TRBV20-1